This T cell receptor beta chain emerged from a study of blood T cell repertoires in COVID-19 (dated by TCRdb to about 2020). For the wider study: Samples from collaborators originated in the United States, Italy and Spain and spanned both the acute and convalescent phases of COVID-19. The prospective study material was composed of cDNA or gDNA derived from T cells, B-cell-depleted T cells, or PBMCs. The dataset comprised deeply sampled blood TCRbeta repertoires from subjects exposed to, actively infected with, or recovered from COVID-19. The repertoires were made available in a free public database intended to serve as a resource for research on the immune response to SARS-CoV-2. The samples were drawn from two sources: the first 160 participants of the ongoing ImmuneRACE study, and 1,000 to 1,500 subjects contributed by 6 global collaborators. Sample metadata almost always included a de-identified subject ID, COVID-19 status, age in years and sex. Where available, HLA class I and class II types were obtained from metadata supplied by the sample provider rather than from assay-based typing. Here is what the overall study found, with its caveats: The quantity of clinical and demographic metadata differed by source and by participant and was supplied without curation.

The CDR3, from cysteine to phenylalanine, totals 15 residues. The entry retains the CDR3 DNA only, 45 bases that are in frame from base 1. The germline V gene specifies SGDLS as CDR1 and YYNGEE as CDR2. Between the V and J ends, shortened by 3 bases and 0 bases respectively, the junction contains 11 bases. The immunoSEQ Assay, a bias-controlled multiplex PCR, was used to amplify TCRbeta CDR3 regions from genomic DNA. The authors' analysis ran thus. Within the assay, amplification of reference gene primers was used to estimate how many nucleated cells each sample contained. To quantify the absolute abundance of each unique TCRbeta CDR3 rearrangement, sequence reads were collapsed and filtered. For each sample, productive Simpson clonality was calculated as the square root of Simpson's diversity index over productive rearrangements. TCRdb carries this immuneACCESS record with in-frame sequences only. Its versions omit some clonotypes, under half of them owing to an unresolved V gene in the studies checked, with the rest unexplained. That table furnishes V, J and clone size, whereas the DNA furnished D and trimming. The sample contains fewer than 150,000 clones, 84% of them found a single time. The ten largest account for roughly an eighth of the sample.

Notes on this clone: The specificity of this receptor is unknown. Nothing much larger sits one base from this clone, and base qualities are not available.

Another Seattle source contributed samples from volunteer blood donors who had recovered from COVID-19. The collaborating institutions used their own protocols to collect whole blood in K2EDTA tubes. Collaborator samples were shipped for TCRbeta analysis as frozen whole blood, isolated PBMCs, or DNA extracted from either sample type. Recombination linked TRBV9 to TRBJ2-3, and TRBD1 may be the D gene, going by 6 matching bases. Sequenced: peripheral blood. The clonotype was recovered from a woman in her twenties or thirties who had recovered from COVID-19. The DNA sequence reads TGTGCCAGCAGCGGAGGGACAATCAGCACAGATACGCAGTATTTT. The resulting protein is CASSGGTISTDTQYF.